A single sample gave rise to the 29 T cell receptor beta chains below, sequenced in a study of response to subunit inactivated influenza vaccine. TCRdb re-called the RT-PCR reads with MiXCR, one entry per CDR3 protein. Of around 530,000 distinct CDR3 sequences in the sample, 12% were seen once. Sequenced material: PBMCs from blood, taken on the day of vaccination. These receptors were collected from a man between 50 and 59 years old who received an inactivated influenza vaccine.

The chain joins TRBV11-1 to TRBJ2-7; 16 bases line up with TRBD2. Germline CDR1 is SGHAT and CDR2 is FQDESV (reference sequence). This CDR3 has 18 amino acids. The V and J ends lost 4 bases and 8 bases, in that order; junction bases with no gene match: 14. The CDR3 here is CASSSAGTSGRDPLKQYF. The DNA for the CDR3 is TGTGCCAGCAGCTCAGCCGGGACTAGCGGGAGGGATCCTCTGAAGCAGTACTTC.

This clonotype has at least ten counts. This rearrangement joins TRBV9 to TRBJ1-1; no definite D call. The germline CDR1 and CDR2 sequences are SGDLS and YYNGEE. This CDR3 is built from 14 residues. The ends were cut back, 0 bases at V and 0 bases at J, with 6 bases in the middle. This CDR3 reads CASSVDAMNTEAFF. The CDR3 DNA sequence: TGTGCCAGCAGCGTAGATGCAATGAACACTGAAGCTTTCTTT.

This chain links TRBV6-2 or TRBV6-3 with TRBJ2-1, with TRBD2 matching over 9 bases. Germline CDR1 reads MNHEY; CDR2 reads SVGEGT. This CDR3 spans 15 amino acids. After removal of 5 bases from V and 6 bases from J, the junction contained 8 bases not matched to a gene. This chain's CDR3 is CASSPLAGPRNEQFF. The CDR3 bases are TGTGCCAGCAGTCCTCTAGCGGGACCCCGCAATGAGCAGTTCTTC.

This chain uses TRBV9 with TRBJ2-6; 12 bases are shared with TRBD1. Germline values: CDR1 SGDLS, CDR2 YYNGEE. Unmatched junction bases numbered 7, after V lost 3 bases and J lost 3 bases. The CDR3 length is 18 residues. CDR3 region: CASSAAGQGAFGANVLTF. In nucleotides, the CDR3 is TGTGCCAGCAGCGCCGCGGGACAGGGGGCTTTTGGGGCCAACGTCCTGACTTTC.

A word on this clonotype: This clone may be a read error of a much larger clone one base away. This chain uses TRBV12-3 or TRBV12-4 with TRBJ2-1, with D possibly TRBD2 on 6 matching bases. This CDR3 contains 18 residues. CDR3 residues: CAISLAPLATSSYNEQFF. The CDR3 DNA is TGTGCCATCAGTTTAGCCCCCCTAGCGACTAGCTCCTACAATGAGCAGTTCTTC.

Many counts were recorded for this clonotype. J is TRBJ2-1 and V is TRBV6-1, with D possibly being TRBD1 (6 bases). V lost 6 bases and J lost 6, with 24 bases in between. The CDR3 length is 17 residues. Germline lookup yields CDR1 MNHNS and CDR2 SASEGT. The CDR3, as DNA: TGTGCCAGCAGGGCAGGCGTTAACAGGGCCTCTATCAATGAGCAGTTCTTC. The encoded protein is CASRAGVNRASINEQFF.

This clonotype was seen a handful of times. The V call is TRBV11-2, the J call TRBJ1-2, with 7 bases aligning to TRBD1. Trimming removed 0 bases from V and 2 bases from J; junction bases left unmatched: 3. The CDR3 totals 15 residues. The V gene's germline CDR1 is SGHAT and CDR2 FQNNGV. CDR3 in amino acids: CASSLEDRENYGYTF. The CDR3 region has the DNA TGTGCCAGCAGCTTAGAAGACAGGGAGAACTATGGCTACACCTTC. Full variable domain (remainder filled in from reference TRBV11-2 and TRBJ1-2): EAGVAQSPRYKIIEKRQSVAFWCNPISGHATLYWYQQILGQGPKLLIQFQNNGVVDDSQLPKDRFSAERLKGVDSTLKIQPAKLEDSAVYLCASSLEDRENYGYTFGSGTRLTVV.

This sequence joins TRBV3-1 and TRBJ1-6; 8 bases line up with TRBD1. V lost 4 bases and J lost 5; bases outside the gene matches: 4. Looked up from germline, CDR1 is LGHDT and CDR2 is YNNKEL (reference sequence). This CDR3 contains 15 residues. This CDR3 is CASSPGTGNNSPLHF. DNA for the CDR3: TGTGCCAGCAGCCCCGGGACAGGCAATAATTCACCCCTCCACTTT.

Remarks on this clonotype: This may come from a read error, since a much larger clone is one base off. The chain is built from TRBV7-2 and TRBJ2-1; maybe TRBD1 (5 bases). Trimming shortened V by 3 bases and J by 5 bases, and 8 bases separated the two germline ends. CDR1 and CDR2 (germline): SGHTA, FQGNSA. CDR3 length equals 13 residues. The CDR3 protein is CASSFGRDNEQFF. CDR3 nucleotides: TGTGCCAGCAGCTTTGGCAGGGACAATGAGCAGTTCTTC.

This clonotype was seen more than once but under ten times. This chain joins TRBV4-1 and TRBJ2-5; D uncertain. Germline CDR1 reads MGHRA; CDR2 reads YSYEKL. This CDR3 has 14 amino acids. Trimming cost V 0 bases and J 2 bases, with 7 bases left between them. CDR3 amino acids: CASSQEIQQETQYF. As DNA, the CDR3 is TGCGCCAGCAGCCAAGAAATACAGCAAGAGACCCAGTACTTC.

The gene calls are TRBV4-3 and TRBJ1-4; D gene unclear. There are 14 residues in the CDR3. V was shortened by 3 bases and J by 4 bases, with 9 bases between the two germline ends. Germline values: CDR1 LGHNA, CDR2 YSLEER. The CDR3 DNA is TGCGCCAGCAGCCAGCTACCGGATAATGAAAAACTGTTTTTT. Protein: CASSQLPDNEKLFF.

This clonotype was counted only a few times. The V and J genes are TRBV6-2 or TRBV6-3 and TRBJ1-2, with D unclear. Germline V CDR1 and CDR2: MNHEY, SVGEGT. This CDR3 has 14 amino acids. V was cut by 3 bases and J by 7 bases, with 15 bases left in between. The CDR3 DNA sequence: TGTGCCAGCAGTTATAATCAGTTGTACGGTGGCTACACCTTC. Protein product: CASSYNQLYGGYTF.

This clonotype occurred a few times. The V and J genes are TRBV4-3 and TRBJ2-6; unclear D gene. This CDR3 is built from 16 residues. V lost 0 bases and J 1 base, leaving 7 bases between the germline ends. From germline, CDR1 is LGHNA and CDR2 YSLEER. The CDR3 DNA sequence: TGCGCCAGCAGCCAAGATCTAGGTTCTGGGGCCAACGTCCTGACTTTC. It translates to CASSQDLGSGANVLTF.

The chain combines TRBV5-4 with TRBJ1-1, with D hard to call. In germline, CDR1 is SGHNT, CDR2 YYREEE (reference sequence). The ends were cut back, 1 base at V and 4 bases at J, with 11 bases in the middle. The CDR3 has 14 amino acids. The CDR3 here is CASSLSRAGTEAFF. The CDR3, as DNA: TGTGCCAGCAGCTTGTCGAGAGCGGGCACTGAAGCTTTCTTT.

The J gene is TRBJ2-1, the V gene TRBV20-1; TRBD2 matches at 13 bases. This CDR3 has 16 residues. V was clipped by 2 bases and J by 3 bases; unmatched bases: 4. The germline CDR1 and CDR2 sequences are DFQATT and SNEGSKA (reference sequence). The CDR3 sequence is CSARPGLAGVYNEQFF. The DNA for the CDR3 is TGCAGTGCTAGACCCGGACTAGCGGGGGTCTACAATGAGCAGTTCTTC.

The chain couples TRBV6-5 to TRBJ1-5; D is possibly TRBD1 (5 bases). In germline, CDR1 is MNHEY, CDR2 SVGAGI. The CDR3 contains 14 residues. Deletions cut 2 bases from V and 3 bases from J, with 8 bases between. The CDR3 DNA reads as TGTGCCAGCAGTTACCGACAGCACAATCAGCCCCAGCATTTT. Amino acid sequence: CASSYRQHNQPQHF.

The V gene is TRBV12-3 or TRBV12-4, the J gene TRBJ2-7; 8 bases agree with TRBD1. CDR3 length: 18 amino acids. Trimming removed 4 bases from V and 3 bases from J; junction bases left unmatched: 17. The CDR3 DNA sequence: TGTGCCAGCAGTTCCCGGACAGGGTACACCTCTAGGCGCTACGAGCAGTACTTC. Its protein is CASSSRTGYTSRRYEQYF.

Only a few counts were recorded for this clonotype. The rearrangement joins TRBV3-1 to TRBJ2-1; 14 positions agree with TRBD2. CDR1 and CDR2 from the germline V gene are LGHDT and YNNKEL (reference sequence). The CDR3 loop spans 18 amino acids. V lost 4 bases, J lost 10 bases, and 15 bases stayed unmatched. CDR3 region: CASSLGTSGSPISREQFF. In nucleotides, the CDR3 is TGTGCCAGCAGCCTCGGGACTAGCGGGAGCCCAATAAGCAGGGAGCAGTTCTTC.

This clonotype was recorded many times. This chain connects TRBV9 to TRBJ1-2; D unresolved. The CDR3 consists of 13 residues. V dropped 1 base and J dropped 2 bases, with 6 bases sitting between them. Germline loops: CDR1 SGDLS, CDR2 YYNGEE. The CDR3 region is CASSVTGNYGYTF. The CDR3 DNA sequence: TGTGCCAGCAGCGTAACGGGCAACTATGGCTACACCTTC. Variable domain in full (rest from reference TRBV9 and TRBJ1-2): DSGVTQTPKHLITATGQRVTLRCSPRSGDLSVYWYQQSLDQGLQFLIQYYNGEERAKGNILERFSAQQFPDLHSELNLSSLELGDSALYFCASSVTGNYGYTFGSGTRLTVV.

The CDR3 coding sequence is TGTGCCAGCAGCTTAGCGTGGGGGAACACTGAAGCTTTCTTT. Amino acid sequence: CASSLAWGNTEAFF. The chain has TRBV7-2 and TRBJ1-1; D gene unclear. The ends were cut back, 0 bases at V and 1 base at J, with 6 bases in the middle. The germline V gene has CDR1 SGHTA and CDR2 FQGNSA. This CDR3 is built from 14 residues.

This chain connects TRBV5-5 to TRBJ2-1; maybe TRBD1 (6 bases). CDR1 is SGHKS, CDR2 YYEKEE, per germline (reference sequence). Trimming took off 1 base at V and 0 bases at J, with 11 bases between the two ends. This CDR3 is built from 16 residues. The CDR3 spells CASSLFTGSSYNEQFF. DNA of the CDR3: TGTGCCAGCAGCTTGTTTACAGGGAGCTCCTACAATGAGCAGTTCTTC.

The chain links TRBV4-2 to TRBJ2-7; 9 bases map to TRBD1. The V and J ends lost 4 bases and 2 bases, in that order; junction bases with no gene match: 15. CDR1 and CDR2 from the germline V gene are LGHNA and YNFKEQ. The CDR3 has 18 amino acids. This chain's CDR3 is CASSLRGYNRGQTYEQYF. The CDR3 DNA reads TGTGCCAGCAGCCTAAGAGGTTATAACAGGGGGCAAACCTACGAGCAGTACTTC.

The chain combines TRBV4-2 with TRBJ2-7; no reliable D call. CDR1 and CDR2 from the germline V gene are LGHNA and YNFKEQ. Trimming pared 0 bases from V and 0 bases from J, leaving 15 bases between. The CDR3 is made up of 17 amino acids. The CDR3 loop reads CASSQDPARSGSYEQYF. CDR3 DNA sequence: TGTGCCAGCAGCCAAGATCCGGCTAGATCGGGCTCCTACGAGCAGTACTTC.

This clonotype was detected many times. The chain is built from TRBV7-9 and TRBJ1-2, with TRBD1 matching 7 bases. The ends lost 5 bases at V and 5 bases at J; junction bases unmatched: 8. CDR3 length: 14 residues. Germline CDR1 and CDR2: SEHNR and FQNEAQ (reference sequence). CDR3 sequence reads: CASSQTGTAYGYTF. Here the CDR3 DNA reads TGTGCCAGCAGCCAGACCGGGACAGCTTATGGCTACACCTTC.

The V call is TRBV7-2, the J call TRBJ2-1, with 9 bases lining up with TRBD2. The germline CDR1 and CDR2 sequences are SGHTA and FQGNSA. V lost 6 bases to trimming and J lost 7 bases; unmatched junction nucleotides: 10. The CDR3 extends over 15 amino acids. The CDR3 is CASSRIAGVVNEQFF. The CDR3 DNA reads as TGTGCCAGCAGTCGTATAGCGGGAGTGGTGAATGAGCAGTTCTTC. The full variable domain, its missing parts supplied by reference TRBV7-2 and TRBJ2-1, is GAGVSQSPSNKVTEKGKDVELRCDPISGHTALYWYRQSLGQGLEFLIYFQGNSAPDKSGLPSDRFSAERTGGSVSTLTIQRTQQEDSAVYLCASSRIAGVVNEQFFGPGTRLTVL.

V usage is TRBV10-1 and J usage is TRBJ2-2; 7 nucleotides align to TRBD1. V lost 6 bases to trimming and J lost 2 bases; unmatched junction nucleotides: 9. The CDR3 totals 16 residues. Germline V CDR1 and CDR2: WNHNN, SYGVQD (reference sequence). The CDR3, as DNA: TGCGCCAGCAGACCGGGACAGCCCTACAACACCGGGGAGCTGTTTTTT. It is translated as CASRPGQPYNTGELFF.

This clonotype has only a few counts. The chain couples TRBV15 to TRBJ2-3; 14 bases fit TRBD2. Germline trimming cut 0 bases from V and 4 bases from J; bases unmatched to any gene: 12. The germline CDR1 and CDR2 sequences are LNHNV and YYDKDF (reference sequence). The CDR3 is 20 residues long. The chain's CDR3 is CATSRETGTSGRGNADTQYF. The DNA for the CDR3 is TGTGCCACCAGCAGAGAAACCGGGACTAGCGGGAGAGGGAACGCAGATACGCAGTATTTT.

V usage is TRBV9 and J usage is TRBJ2-2; TRBD2 aligns across 7 bases. Unmatched junction bases numbered 7, after V lost 5 bases and J lost 0 bases. There are 16 residues in the CDR3. Germline V gives CDR1 SGDLS, CDR2 YYNGEE. The CDR3 reads CASSPGGGANTGELFF. CDR3 coding DNA: TGTGCCAGCAGTCCGGGAGGCGGAGCGAACACCGGGGAGCTGTTTTTT.

The rearrangement links TRBV30 to TRBJ2-2, with unresolved D. Per the germline V gene, CDR1 is GTSNPN and CDR2 is SVGIG (reference sequence). This CDR3 contains 11 residues. Between the trimmed V and J ends, which lost 3 bases and 5 bases, there was a span of 4 bases. CDR3 sequence (DNA): TGTGCCTGGAGAGTAACCGGGGAGCTGTTTTTT. It is translated as CAWRVTGELFF.